The rows below give T cell receptor beta chains drawn from one sample of a study of Tregs in tolerant kidney transplant recipients. Profiled with immunoSEQ multiplex PCR; TCRdb holds only in-frame clones, not every one. The sample lists about 15,000 clones; roughly 78% were seen once. Sequencing used Tregs from blood, obtained before the transplant. All receptors derive from a human donor who received a combined kidney and bone marrow transplant. CDR3s leave out the opening cysteine and the closing phenylalanine or tryptophan. Each record gives: V gene, D gene, J gene, CDR3 protein. D genes are given only for firm matches.

TRBV4-1	TRBD1	TRBJ1-6	ASSQGTGRGPSSYNSPLH
TRBV5-4	.	TRBJ2-7	ASSRYESHEQY
TRBV5-1	.	TRBJ2-2	ASSLERGLAAGGGELF
TRBV10-1	TRBD1	TRBJ1-3	ASSRDRLFDTIY
TRBV5-1	TRBD2	TRBJ2-1	ASSLWGGTGGNEQF
TRBV7-2	TRBD2	TRBJ2-7	ASSPPSGGSGEQY
TRBV4-1	.	TRBJ2-2	ASSLRGRAGDTGELF
TRBV10-3	TRBD1	TRBJ1-2	AISPQGIGNGYT
TRBV11-2	.	TRBJ2-3	ASSLGGSTDTQY
TRBV7-8	.	TRBJ1-2	ASSLERDYGYT
TRBV7-2	TRBD2	TRBJ2-3	ASSPGTSGSY
TRBV5-1	TRBD1	TRBJ1-1	ASSLGYRGADTEAF
TRBV7-9	TRBD2	TRBJ2-3	ASKVAGATDTQY
TRBV6-1	.	TRBJ1-3	ASSEAPGIGRNTIY
TRBV29-1	.	TRBJ1-2	SVEKGIRGYT
TRBV7-9	TRBD2	TRBJ2-5	ASSLVPSGGQTQY
TRBV11-3	.	TRBJ2-3	ASSLGVSSIVPDTQY
TRBV7-2	TRBD1	TRBJ2-5	ASSLPGGQKTQY
TRBV5-4	.	TRBJ1-2	ASSSPERAEFYGYT
TRBV11-3	.	TRBJ2-1	ASSLEAANEQF
TRBV5-4	TRBD1	TRBJ2-1	AMRGARGLYNEQF
TRBV5-6	.	TRBJ2-7	ASSLTGGGYEQY
TRBV5-1	TRBD1	TRBJ2-7	ASSLEGTGGYEQY
TRBV10-3	.	TRBJ2-2	AIGTGLLGTGELF
TRBV25-1	.	TRBJ1-2	ASTDGSGYT
TRBV5-1	TRBD1	TRBJ1-1	ASHRDRLMNTEAF
TRBV6-1	.	TRBJ1-6	ASRKGVTLH
TRBV18	TRBD2	TRBJ2-3	ASSRSSGGSTDTQY
TRBV2	TRBD1	TRBJ1-2	ASSTHRGRELISNYGYT
TRBV11-2	TRBD2	TRBJ2-1	ASTGGYNEQF
TRBV13	TRBD2	TRBJ2-1	ASTFSVTSGPYNEQF
TRBV19	.	TRBJ2-7	ASSPLSTGLYEQY
TRBV29-1	.	TRBJ1-1	SVERTEAF
TRBV7-2	.	TRBJ2-1	ASSTPVAEQF
TRBV28	TRBD1	TRBJ1-4	ASVGTATNEKLF
TRBV11-3	.	TRBJ2-4	ASSLGSTGENIQY
TRBV19	.	TRBJ1-5	ASSPPGVDNQPQH
TRBV7-9	TRBD1	TRBJ2-2	ASSLRTGVTGELF
TRBV30	TRBD2	TRBJ2-7	AWSVRAGGPYEQY
TRBV7-2	.	TRBJ2-7	ASSLDSHEQY
TRBV9	.	TRBJ2-7	ASSVGGGAGVENEQY
TRBV6-1	.	TRBJ1-2	ASSEGVGYT
TRBV10-3	TRBD1	TRBJ2-2	AVETGSDSTGELF
TRBV5-1	.	TRBJ2-1	ASSWRTYNEQF
TRBV30	.	TRBJ2-3	AWTVSTDTQY
TRBV9	TRBD2	TRBJ2-7	ASSARGTSGLYEQY
TRBV2	.	TRBJ1-2	ASSESLGYT
TRBV11-2	TRBD1	TRBJ2-5	ASSTITGGRIQETQY
TRBV7-6	.	TRBJ2-4	ASSGGIGKNIQY
TRBV28	.	TRBJ1-2	ASRTTYRGYT
TRBV5-6	TRBD1	TRBJ2-7	ASSPTRRDRSYEQY
TRBV11-2	TRBD1	TRBJ1-4	ASSKNGGGEGEKLF
TRBV2	TRBD2	TRBJ2-1	ASKGGGSYNEQF
TRBV7-2	TRBD1	TRBJ1-1	ASSFRPGGLMNTEAF